The 16 T cell receptor beta chains given below trace back to one sample, sequenced in a study. TCRdb reprocessed the RT-PCR reads with MiXCR, giving one entry per CDR3 protein. Among fewer than 800,000 distinct CDR3 sequences listed, 13% to 15% were seen once. Input material: memory CD4+ T cells from blood. The receptors originated from a female donor in good health, serving as a healthy control.

In this sample, this clonotype turned up once. The V call is TRBV2, the J call TRBJ1-1; the D is unclear. Trimming left V 7 bases short and J 0 bases short, with 9 bases between. Per the germline V gene, CDR1 is SNHLY and CDR2 is FYNNEI. The CDR3 has 13 amino acids. Here the CDR3 DNA reads TGTGCCAGCATTAGGGAAGTGAACACTGAAGCTTTCTTT. Residues: CASIREVNTEAFF.

The V gene is TRBV20-1, the J gene TRBJ1-5; unclear D gene. Germline CDR1 reads DFQATT; CDR2 reads SNEGSKA (reference sequence). CDR3 length: 17 residues. Between the trimmed V and J ends, which lost 3 bases and 6 bases, there was a span of 24 bases. The DNA for the CDR3 is TGCAGTGCTAGGTGGTGGAACAATGTATTGTGGGGTCAGCCCCAGCATTTT. Translation: CSARWWNNVLWGQPQHF.

The table lists this clonotype with a few counts. The chain has TRBV7-2 and TRBJ2-7; D gene ambiguous. Trimming removed 6 bases from V and 3 bases from J, with 18 bases in between. This CDR3 has 15 residues. From germline, CDR1 is SGHTA and CDR2 FQGNSA. The CDR3 here is CASSPAGLKIYEQYF. CDR3 DNA sequence: TGTGCCAGCAGTCCCGCAGGCCTAAAAATCTACGAGCAGTACTTC.

The V gene is TRBV4-2, the J gene TRBJ1-1; no firm D call. Germline CDR1 LGHNA, CDR2 YNFKEQ. The CDR3 length is 12 residues. Trimming shortened V by 11 bases and J by 2 bases, and 12 bases separated the two germline ends. Here the CDR3 reads CAAGVRNTEAFF. In nucleotides, the CDR3 is TGTGCCGCCGGAGTTCGAAACACTGAAGCTTTCTTT.

This clonotype was observed at least ten times. This chain joins TRBV7-2 and TRBJ2-1, with D maybe TRBD1 (5 bases). Trimming cost V 5 bases and J 9 bases, with 14 bases left between them. CDR1 and CDR2 from the germline V gene are SGHTA and FQGNSA. This CDR3 is 13 amino acids long. CDR3 bases: TGTGCCAGCAGCGGCGGTAGGGGTGGTGAGCAGTTCTTC. Its translation: CASSGGRGGEQFF.

This clonotype was observed a few times. The genes are TRBV20-1 and TRBJ1-5, with D hard to call. The CDR3 extends over 13 amino acids. V was clipped by 3 bases and J by 7 bases, with 13 bases between them. Germline CDR1 DFQATT, CDR2 SNEGSKA (reference sequence). CDR3 nucleotide sequence: TGCAGTGCTAGCAAATCGATCGGACAGCCCCAGCATTTT. Translation gives CSASKSIGQPQHF.

V and J are TRBV5-8 and TRBJ1-1; 9 bases match TRBD1. Trimming took 2 bases from V and 8 from J; bases not matched to a gene: 16. CDR3 length: 17 amino acids. Germline CDR1 is SGHTS and CDR2 is YDEGEE. The CDR3 protein is CASSLYERTGEVSEAFF. The DNA for the CDR3 is TGTGCCAGCAGCTTATATGAGCGGACAGGGGAGGTTTCGGAAGCTTTCTTT.

The chain couples TRBV20-1 to TRBJ1-2, with a tentative D call TRBD1 (6 bases). Looked up from germline, CDR1 is DFQATT and CDR2 is SNEGSKA (reference sequence). V lost 3 bases and J lost 1, with 15 bases in between. The CDR3 is 15 residues long. This chain's CDR3 is CSASAGGGGNYGYTF. The CDR3 DNA is TGCAGTGCTAGTGCGGGGGGCGGCGGTAACTATGGCTACACCTTC.

The DNA for the CDR3 is TGTGCCAGCAGTCCCCCCGGTCTGCGGACAGGGCCTCAGCCCCAGCATTTT. Residues: CASSPPGLRTGPQPQHF. V is TRBV27 and J is TRBJ1-5, with 8 bases aligning to TRBD1. The V and J ends lost 5 bases and 6 bases, in that order; junction bases with no gene match: 15. CDR3 length: 17 residues. Per germline, CDR1 MNHEY and CDR2 SMNVEV (reference sequence).

As to this clonotype: Since the CDR3 does not end with the conserved phenylalanine or tryptophan, this likely comes from a read error. This chain joins TRBV5-1 and TRBJ2-2, with 8 bases aligning to TRBD2. V trimming: 1 base; J trimming: 4 bases; junction bases outside the gene matches: 6. Germline values: CDR1 SGHRS, CDR2 YFSETQ. The CDR3 has 16 residues. The CDR3 region has the DNA TGCGCCAGCAGCTTGCTAGCGGGTCTTTCCACCGGGGAGCTGTTTCTT. Protein: CASSLLAGLSTGELFL.

This clonotype was detected only a few times. The CDR3 DNA follows: TGCAGTGCTAGGAGGGAGGCGGGGGTAGGCTACGAGCAGTACTTC. The encoded protein is CSARREAGVGYEQYF. The J gene is TRBJ2-7, the V gene TRBV20-1; the match to TRBD2 covers 7 bases. From germline, CDR1 is DFQATT and CDR2 SNEGSKA (reference sequence). V was pared by 3 bases and J by 3 bases, with 11 bases of the junction left unmatched. CDR3 length: 15 amino acids.

The chain joins TRBV7-2 to TRBJ2-4; TRBD1 agrees at 7 bases. J lost 5 bases, V lost 4 bases, and 8 bases had no gene match. This CDR3 is 15 amino acids long. The germline gives CDR1 SGHTA, CDR2 FQGNSA. The CDR3 reads CASSSDVGGENIQYF. CDR3 DNA sequence: TGTGCCAGCAGCTCCGATGTAGGGGGCGAAAACATTCAGTACTTC.

The chain uses TRBV5-1 and TRBJ2-2; D possibly corresponds to TRBD2 (6 bases). V was clipped by 1 base and J by 6 bases, with 19 bases between them. The CDR3 covers 17 residues. Germline CDR1 reads SGHRS; CDR2 reads YFSETQ. CDR3 sequence reads: CASSLIPGAINSGELFF. For the CDR3, the DNA is TGCGCCAGCAGCTTGATTCCGGGAGCAATAAACTCCGGGGAGCTGTTTTTT.

The chain uses TRBV6-2 or TRBV6-3 and TRBJ1-2; D ambiguous. The CDR3 loop spans 14 amino acids. V was cut by 8 bases and J by 2 bases, with 15 bases left in between. The V gene's germline CDR1 is MNHEY and CDR2 SVGEGT. The CDR3 protein is CASLDPDGNYGYTF. In DNA form, the CDR3 reads TGTGCCAGCTTAGACCCGGACGGGAACTATGGCTACACCTTC.

This clonotype was seen more than once but under ten times. The chain couples TRBV28 to TRBJ2-3, with 7 bases that match TRBD1. The CDR3 is made up of 13 amino acids. Per the germline V gene, CDR1 is MDHEN and CDR2 is SYDVKM. The V and J ends lost 11 bases and 5 bases, in that order; junction bases with no gene match: 10. This CDR3 is CAARDSNQDTQYF. The CDR3, as DNA: TGTGCCGCAAGGGACAGTAATCAAGATACGCAGTATTTT.

J is TRBJ2-7 and V is TRBV29-1; TRBD1 is a possible D gene (5 bases). V was shortened by 4 bases and J by 2 bases, with 12 bases between the two germline ends. The CDR3 contains 13 residues. Germline CDR1 is SQVTM and CDR2 is ANQGSEA. The CDR3 DNA sequence: TGCAGCGTTGTTGACAGACTTACCTACGAGCAGTACTTC. Protein: CSVVDRLTYEQYF.